The sample holds a few counts of the clone carrying this TCR beta chain. Its target is not known. The source of the sample is a study of T-cell reconstitution after alpha-beta-depleted transplantation in children. Unique molecular identifiers were incorporated during preparation of the TCRbeta library. TCRdb reprocessed the PCR reads with MiXCR, giving one entry per CDR3 protein. Of about a million distinct CDR3 sequences in the sample, roughly 29% were seen once. Trimming took 6 bases from V and 6 from J, leaving 9 bases between them. The CDR3 has 12 amino acids. General study findings and limits: Some patients owed their high day-60 TCRbeta diversity to surviving recipient T cells and thymic progenitors. Newly made T cells mostly supplied T-cell counts and diversity one year after transplant.

The TCR originated in a boy under three years old who had a stem cell transplant for SCID, so the T cells may come from the graft donor. The J gene is TRBJ2-1, the V gene TRBV12-3 or TRBV12-4; D gene uncertain. This sample comprised PBMCs, mostly from graft donor cells, obtained 360 days after TCRalphabeta/CD19-depleted stem cell transplant. The CDR3 coding sequence is TGTGCCAGCAGCATAGGCCTCAATGAGCAGTTCTTC. This translates into CASSIGLNEQFF.